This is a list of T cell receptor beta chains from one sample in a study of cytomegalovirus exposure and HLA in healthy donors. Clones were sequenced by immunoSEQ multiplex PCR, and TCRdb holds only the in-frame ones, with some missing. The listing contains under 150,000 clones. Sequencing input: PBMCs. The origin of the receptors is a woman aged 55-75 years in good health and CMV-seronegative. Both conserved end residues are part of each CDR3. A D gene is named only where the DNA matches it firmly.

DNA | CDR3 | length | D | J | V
TGCGCCAGCAGCCCGGGACTCGCGGGGACCAATGAAAAACTGTTTTTT | CASSPGLAGTNEKLFF | 16 | NA | TRBJ1-4 | TRBV5-1
TGTGCCAGCAGCGGTAACAGGGGGCCATCCTACGAGCAGTACTTC | CASSGNRGPSYEQYF | 15 | TRBD1 | TRBJ2-7 | TRBV2
TGTGCCAGTAGTAAATCCGGGACATCAATTAGCAATCAGCCCCAGCATTTT | CASSKSGTSISNQPQHF | 17 | NA | TRBJ1-5 | TRBV19
TGTGCCAGCAGGGGCAGGGGCATGAACACTGAAGCTTTCTTT | CASRGRGMNTEAFF | 14 | NA | TRBJ1-1 | TRBV19
TGTGCCAGCAGTGAACAAGATACGCAGTATTTT | CASSEQDTQYF | 11 | NA | TRBJ2-3 | TRBV2
TGTGCCAGCTCACCCGACAGGGGGATCCACAATGAGCAGTTCTTC | CASSPDRGIHNEQFF | 15 | TRBD1 | TRBJ2-1 | TRBV18
TGCGCCAGCAGCCACGATCGGGGGGGGGAGACCCAGTACTTC | CASSHDRGGETQYF | 14 | TRBD2 | TRBJ2-5 | TRBV4-1
TGTGCCAGCAGCCAAACGGGGGGGGACACTGAAGCTTTCTTT | CASSQTGGDTEAFF | 14 | NA | TRBJ1-1 | TRBV7-3
TGCGCCAGCAGCTTGGCTAGCGGGTTGTACAATGAGCAGTTCTTC | CASSLASGLYNEQFF | 15 | TRBD2 | TRBJ2-1 | TRBV5-1
TGTGCCAGCAGCCAAGATGGGGGGGTCACTGAAGCTTTCTTT | CASSQDGGVTEAFF | 14 | NA | TRBJ1-1 | TRBV4-2
TGTGCAAGCAGGGGACCAGGGGGGAGTAACACTGAAGCTTTCTTT | CASRGPGGSNTEAFF | 15 | TRBD1 | TRBJ1-1 | TRBV28
TGTGCCAGCAGTTACTCAGCCCGAGGAGGGGAGACCCAGTACTTC | CASSYSARGGETQYF | 15 | NA | TRBJ2-5 | TRBV6-5
TGTGCCAGCAGCTTGTGGGGGGGCTCTAGCAATCAGCCCCAGCATTTT | CASSLWGGSSNQPQHF | 16 | NA | TRBJ1-5 | TRBV5-6
TGTGCCAGCATCAGGCTAGCGGGGGGTACCCACAATGAGCAGTTCTTC | CASIRLAGGTHNEQFF | 16 | TRBD2 | TRBJ2-1 | TRBV7-9
TGTGCCAGCAGCCAAGACAGGTGGGCCACTGAAGCTTTCTTT | CASSQDRWATEAFF | 14 | NA | TRBJ1-1 | TRBV27
TGTGCCAGCAGCCCCCTGAGCAATCAGCCCCAGCATTTT | CASSPLSNQPQHF | 13 | NA | TRBJ1-5 | TRBV6-5
TGTGCCAGCAGCTTGGGTGGGAGGGCCGACACCGGGGAGCTGTTTTTT | CASSLGGRADTGELFF | 16 | TRBD2 | TRBJ2-2 | TRBV5-4
TGCGCCAGCAGCTTGCGACAGGGTCAGGAGACCCAGTACTTC | CASSLRQGQETQYF | 14 | TRBD1 | TRBJ2-5 | TRBV5-1
TGTGCCAGTAGTACCCAGGGGGCGCATCTCGAGCAGTACTTC | CASSTQGAHLEQYF | 14 | TRBD1 | TRBJ2-7 | TRBV19
TGTGCCAGCAGCTTTAGACTAGCGGGGGGGAATGAGCAGTTCTTC | CASSFRLAGGNEQFF | 15 | TRBD2 | TRBJ2-1 | TRBV5-8
TGCAGTACCCTCCGGGTTTCCGAGCAGTACTTC | CSTLRVSEQYF | 11 | NA | TRBJ2-7 | TRBV20-1
TGTGCCAGCAGCTTGGCAACTAGCGGTACCAACACCGGGGAGCTGTTTTTT | CASSLATSGTNTGELFF | 17 | TRBD2 | TRBJ2-2 | TRBV5-4
TGTGCCAGCAGTCTCCCGGGACAGGGGTCTGGAAACACCATATATTTT | CASSLPGQGSGNTIYF | 16 | TRBD1 | TRBJ1-3 | TRBV28
TGCGCCAGCAGCTATCTCCGGGTCGGGACAGGGGTAGCCGAGCAGTACTTC | CASSYLRVGTGVAEQYF | 17 | TRBD1 | TRBJ2-7 | TRBV4-1
TGCGCCAGCAGCCAAGGACAGGTCGTGACGAGCAATCAGCCCCAGCATTTT | CASSQGQVVTSNQPQHF | 17 | NA | TRBJ1-5 | TRBV4-1
TGTGCCAGCAGGACACTAGCGGTCCTTACGAAGCAGTACTTC | CASRTLAVLTKQYF | 14 | TRBD2 | TRBJ2-7 | TRBV11-2
TGTACGGAGGGGAGCGGTACCTACAATGAGCAGTTCTTC | CTEGSGTYNEQFF | 13 | NA | TRBJ2-1 | TRBV28
TGTGCCAGCAGTTACAGGCGACAGGCTTCTAACTATGGCTACACCTTC | CASSYRRQASNYGYTF | 16 | NA | TRBJ1-2 | TRBV6-5
TGTGCCAGTAGTCCCCCCAAGAACACTGAAGCTTTCTTT | CASSPPKNTEAFF | 13 | NA | TRBJ1-1 | TRBV19
TGCGCCAGCAGACTCCGACAGGGGCGCTCCTACGAGCAGTACTTC | CASRLRQGRSYEQYF | 15 | TRBD1 | TRBJ2-7 | TRBV5-1
TGTGCCAGCAGCCCCGGGACAGGGAACTACGAGCAGTACTTC | CASSPGTGNYEQYF | 14 | TRBD1 | TRBJ2-7 | TRBV7-3
TGTGCCACCAGCAGAGATGGAGGTCTTAATGAAAAACTGTTTTTT | CATSRDGGLNEKLFF | 15 | NA | TRBJ1-4 | TRBV15
TGTGCCAGCAGCCCCCAGTATCAAGAGACCCAGTACTTC | CASSPQYQETQYF | 13 | NA | TRBJ2-5 | TRBV13
TGTGCCAGAAGCTTAATAGACTCTTTCTATGGCTACACCTTC | CARSLIDSFYGYTF | 14 | NA | TRBJ1-2 | TRBV7-5
TGTGCCAGCAGACGGACAGGGGGGACAGATACGCAGTATTTT | CASRRTGGTDTQYF | 14 | TRBD1 | TRBJ2-3 | TRBV7-9
TGTGCCAGTAAACCCCCGAGAAGGGGTACCGGGGAGCTGTTTTTT | CASKPPRRGTGELFF | 15 | NA | TRBJ2-2 | TRBV19
TGTGCCAGCAGCCGTCTAGAGGATGGCTACACCTTC | CASSRLEDGYTF | 12 | NA | TRBJ1-2 | TRBV6-1
TGTGCCAGTAGTATAGTGGCAGGCAGTCAGCCCCAGCATTTT | CASSIVAGSQPQHF | 14 | NA | TRBJ1-5 | TRBV19
TGTGCCAGCAGCCGACAGGGCACAGATACGCAGTATTTT | CASSRQGTDTQYF | 13 | NA | TRBJ2-3 | TRBV11-3
TGTGCCAGCAGTTCCGCGCTTACCGAGCAGTACTTC | CASSSALTEQYF | 12 | NA | TRBJ2-7 | TRBV6-5
TGTGCCAGCAGTTCCCGACTAGCAGATGAGACCCAGTACTTC | CASSSRLADETQYF | 14 | TRBD2 | TRBJ2-5 | TRBV7-9
TGTGCCAGCAGCTTAGGAACGAGTCAGCCCCAGCATTTT | CASSLGTSQPQHF | 13 | NA | TRBJ1-5 | TRBV7-9
TGTGCCAGCAGTTCAGGTTACTCCTACGAGCAGTACTTC | CASSSGYSYEQYF | 13 | NA | TRBJ2-7 | TRBV6-5
TGTGCCAGCAGAAAGACACAAGACAATGAGCAGTTCTTC | CASRKTQDNEQFF | 13 | NA | TRBJ2-1 | TRBV28
TGTGCCAGCAGCTTGGCCCTAGCGGGGGACACCGGGGAGCTGTTTTTT | CASSLALAGDTGELFF | 16 | TRBD2 | TRBJ2-2 | TRBV5-7
TGTGCCAGCAGGGTTGGGACAGAAGAAGCTTTCTTT | CASRVGTEEAFF | 12 | TRBD1 | TRBJ1-1 | TRBV27
TGTGCCAGCAGTACAAACGCCGATCAGCCCCAGCATTTT | CASSTNADQPQHF | 13 | NA | TRBJ1-5 | TRBV27
TGCGCCAGCAGACAGGGAATCGGGATCCCTGAAGCTTTCTTT | CASRQGIGIPEAFF | 14 | NA | TRBJ1-1 | TRBV10-2
TGTGCCAGCAGTGAAGCACGCAGTAACTATGGCTACACCTTC | CASSEARSNYGYTF | 14 | NA | TRBJ1-2 | TRBV6-1
TGTGCCTGGACTCTAGCGGGAGGAAGATATGAGCAGTTCTTC | CAWTLAGGRYEQFF | 14 | TRBD2 | TRBJ2-1 | TRBV30
TGTGCCAGCAGCGAACCTTCAGGTTTTGAGCAGTTCTTC | CASSEPSGFEQFF | 13 | NA | TRBJ2-1 | TRBV7-9
TGTGCCGGCACCTTCATCAGCGGGGGAGGGACCCAGTACTTC | CAGTFISGGGTQYF | 14 | TRBD2 | TRBJ2-5 | TRBV6-1
TGTGCCAGCAGTGAAGGGGAGTACTCTCGGGACACCATATATTTT | CASSEGEYSRDTIYF | 15 | NA | TRBJ1-3 | TRBV25-1
TGTGCCAGCAGCCCAGGGGGTTCCCAGGGTTCGCAGTTCTTC | CASSPGGSQGSQFF | 14 | TRBD1 | TRBJ2-1 | TRBV11-3
TGTGCCAGCCACGGGACAGGGAATGAAAAACTGTTTTTT | CASHGTGNEKLFF | 13 | TRBD1 | TRBJ1-4 | TRBV28
TGTGCCAGCAGTCAACCTGTGGGGGGAAACTATGGCTACACCTTC | CASSQPVGGNYGYTF | 15 | NA | TRBJ1-2 | TRBV5-4
TGCAGCGGCAGGGGTGCGAATGAGCAGTTCTTC | CSGRGANEQFF | 11 | NA | TRBJ2-1 | TRBV29-1
TGTGCCAGCAGCTTTGGGACTAGGGGGAACACAGATACGCAGTATTTT | CASSFGTRGNTDTQYF | 16 | TRBD2 | TRBJ2-3 | TRBV7-3
TGTGCCATCAGCCGGGAGAGGAACACTGAAGCTTTCTTT | CAISRERNTEAFF | 13 | NA | TRBJ1-1 | TRBV10-3
TGCGCCAGCAGCTTGGAAGTGAGCTATGGCTACACCTTC | CASSLEVSYGYTF | 13 | NA | TRBJ1-2 | TRBV5-1